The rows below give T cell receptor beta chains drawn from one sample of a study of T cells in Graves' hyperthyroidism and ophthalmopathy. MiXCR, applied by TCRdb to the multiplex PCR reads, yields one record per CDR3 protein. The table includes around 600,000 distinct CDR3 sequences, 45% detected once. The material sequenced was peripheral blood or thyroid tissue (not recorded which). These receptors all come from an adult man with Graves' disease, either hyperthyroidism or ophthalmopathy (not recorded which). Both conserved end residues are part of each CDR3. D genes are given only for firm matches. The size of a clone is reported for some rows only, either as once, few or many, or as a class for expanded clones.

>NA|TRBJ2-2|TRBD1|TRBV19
CASRFGYTLDRGRDRTNTGELFF
TGTGCCAGTAGATTCGGCTACACCCTTGATAGGGGCAGGGACAGAACGAACACCGGGGAGCTGTTTTTT
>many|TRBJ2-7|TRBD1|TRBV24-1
CATSATGTGWYEQYF
TGTGCCACCAGTGCCACCGGGACAGGGTGGTACGAGCAGTACTTC
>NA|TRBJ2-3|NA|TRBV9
CASSVEGGSYTDTQYF
TGTGCCAGCAGCGTAGAGGGGGGGTCTTACACAGATACGCAGTATTTT
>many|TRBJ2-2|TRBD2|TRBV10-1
CASSEHGLAGGEAGELFF
TGCGCCAGCAGTGAACATGGACTAGCGGGAGGTGAGGCCGGGGAGCTGTTTTTT
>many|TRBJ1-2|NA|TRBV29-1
CSVTRSTEAGYTF
TGCAGCGTCACTCGATCGACAGAGGCTGGCTACACCTTC
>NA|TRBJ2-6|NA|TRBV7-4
CASSGKGANVLTF
TGTGCCAGCAGCGGGAAGGGGGCCAACGTCCTGACTTTC
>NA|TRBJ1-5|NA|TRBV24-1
CASSPHIDSNQPQHF
TGTGCCAGCAGTCCACACATAGATAGCAATCAGCCCCAGCATTTT
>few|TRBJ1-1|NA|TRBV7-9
CASSLVTREAFF
TGTGCCAGCAGCTTAGTGACCCGGGAAGCTTTCTTT
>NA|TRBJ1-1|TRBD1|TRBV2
CASVDGQGGLGTEAFF
TGTGCCAGCGTTGACGGGCAGGGGGGCTTGGGCACTGAAGCTTTCTTT
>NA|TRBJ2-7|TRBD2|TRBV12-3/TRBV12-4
CASSLGTSQFEQYF
TGTGCCAGCTCCCTCGGGACTAGCCAGTTCGAGCAGTACTTC
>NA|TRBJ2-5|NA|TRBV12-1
CASSFVRNPRLETQYF
TGTGCCAGCAGCTTTGTTCGGAACCCCAGGCTCGAGACCCAGTACTTC